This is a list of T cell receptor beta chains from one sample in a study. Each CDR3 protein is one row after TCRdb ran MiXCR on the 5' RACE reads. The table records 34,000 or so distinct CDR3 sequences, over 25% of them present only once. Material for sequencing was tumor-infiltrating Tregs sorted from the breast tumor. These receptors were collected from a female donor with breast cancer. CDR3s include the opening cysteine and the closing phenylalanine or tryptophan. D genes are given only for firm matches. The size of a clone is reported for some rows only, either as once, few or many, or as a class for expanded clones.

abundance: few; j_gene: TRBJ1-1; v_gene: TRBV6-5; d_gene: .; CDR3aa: CASSYSGGSLRTEAFF; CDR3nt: TGTGCCAGCAGTTACTCGGGCGGGTCACTGCGGACTGAAGCTTTCTTT
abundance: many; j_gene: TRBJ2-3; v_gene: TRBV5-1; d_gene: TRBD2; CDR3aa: CASTWTSDTDTQYF; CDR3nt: TGCGCCAGCACCTGGACTAGCGACACAGATACGCAGTATTTT
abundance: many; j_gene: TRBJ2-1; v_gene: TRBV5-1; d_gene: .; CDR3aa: CASSFGGEYNEQFF; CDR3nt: TGCGCCAGCAGCTTTGGGGGAGAATACAATGAGCAGTTCTTC
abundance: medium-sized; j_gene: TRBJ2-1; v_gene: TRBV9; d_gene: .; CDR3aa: CASSVSFDGTQHNEQFF; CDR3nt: TGTGCCAGCAGCGTAAGTTTCGACGGGACCCAGCACAATGAGCAGTTCTTC
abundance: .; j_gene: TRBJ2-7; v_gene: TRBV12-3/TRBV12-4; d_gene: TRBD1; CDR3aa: CASSLSGGLSYGQYF; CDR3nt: TGTGCCAGCAGTCTCTCAGGGGGCCTATCCTACGGGCAGTACTTC
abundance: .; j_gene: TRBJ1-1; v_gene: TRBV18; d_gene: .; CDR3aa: CAGSPLISQDVNTEAFF; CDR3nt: TGTGCCGGCTCACCACTGATCTCACAGGACGTAAACACTGAGGCTTTCTTT
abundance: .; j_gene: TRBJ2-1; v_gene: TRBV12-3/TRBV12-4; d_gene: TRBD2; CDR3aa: CASSPGTSEFF; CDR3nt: TGTGCCAGCAGCCCCGGGACTAGCGAGTTCTTC
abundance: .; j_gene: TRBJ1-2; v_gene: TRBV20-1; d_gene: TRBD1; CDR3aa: CSQTTGLGLNYGYTF; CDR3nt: TGCAGTCAAACGACAGGGCTGGGCCTTAACTATGGCTACACCTTC
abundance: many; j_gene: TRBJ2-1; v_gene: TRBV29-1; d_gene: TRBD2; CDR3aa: CSVPGLAIYNEQFF; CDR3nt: TGCAGCGTCCCGGGACTAGCGATCTACAATGAGCAGTTCTTC
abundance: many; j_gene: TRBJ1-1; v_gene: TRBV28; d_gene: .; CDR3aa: CASSFSGTGTEAFF; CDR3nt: TGTGCCAGCAGTTTCTCCGGGACGGGTACTGAAGCTTTCTTT
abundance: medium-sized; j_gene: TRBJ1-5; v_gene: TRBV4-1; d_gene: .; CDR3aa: CASSREPWHQPQHF; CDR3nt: TGCGCCAGCAGCCGGGAACCCTGGCATCAGCCCCAGCATTTT
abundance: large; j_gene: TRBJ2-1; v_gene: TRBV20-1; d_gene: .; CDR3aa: CSAQDPLSYNEQFF; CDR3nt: TGCAGTGCCCAGGACCCCTTGAGCTACAATGAGCAGTTCTTC
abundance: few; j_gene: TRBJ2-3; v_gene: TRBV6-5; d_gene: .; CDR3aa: CASIGIGTDTQYF; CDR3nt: TGTGCCAGCATCGGGATTGGCACAGATACGCAGTATTTT
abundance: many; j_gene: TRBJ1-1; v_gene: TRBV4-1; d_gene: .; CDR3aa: CASSHTETNTEAFF; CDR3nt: TGCGCCAGCAGCCATACAGAGACAAACACTGAAGCTTTCTTT
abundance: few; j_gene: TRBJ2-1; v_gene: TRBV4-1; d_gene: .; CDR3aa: CASSQTGVGMGNEQFF; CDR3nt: TGCGCCAGCAGCCAGACGGGAGTGGGGATGGGCAATGAGCAGTTCTTC
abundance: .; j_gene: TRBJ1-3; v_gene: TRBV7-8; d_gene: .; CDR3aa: CASSRTESSGNTIYF; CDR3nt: TGTGCCAGCAGTCGGACGGAAAGCTCTGGAAACACCATATATTTT
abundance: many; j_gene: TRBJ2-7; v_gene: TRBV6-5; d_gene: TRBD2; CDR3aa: CASRRARAGDSYEQYF; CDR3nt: TGTGCCAGCCGACGGGCAAGAGCGGGAGACTCCTACGAGCAGTACTTC
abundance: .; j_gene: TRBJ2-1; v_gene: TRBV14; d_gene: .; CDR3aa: CASSRDLGGEQFF; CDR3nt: TGTGCCAGCTCACGGGACTTGGGTGGAGAGCAGTTCTTC
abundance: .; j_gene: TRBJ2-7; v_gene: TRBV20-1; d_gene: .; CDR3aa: CSALSSTGPYEQYF; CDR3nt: TGCAGTGCTCTCTCCTCCACTGGACCCTACGAGCAGTACTTC
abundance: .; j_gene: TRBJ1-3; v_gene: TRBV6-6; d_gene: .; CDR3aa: CASRGVISGNTIYF; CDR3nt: TGTGCCAGCAGAGGAGTTATCTCTGGAAACACCATATATTTT
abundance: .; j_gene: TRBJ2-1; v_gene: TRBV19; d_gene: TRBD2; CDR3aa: CASSIQRTSRSSCNEQFF; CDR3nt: TGTGCCAGTAGTATACAACGGACTAGCCGAAGCTCCTGCAATGAGCAGTTCTTC
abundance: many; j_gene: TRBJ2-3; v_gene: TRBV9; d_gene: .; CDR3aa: CASSVVGGSTDTQYF; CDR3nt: TGTGCCAGCAGCGTAGTCGGCGGGAGCACAGATACGCAGTATTTT
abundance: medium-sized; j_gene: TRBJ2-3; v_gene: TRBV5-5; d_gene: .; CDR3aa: CASSLDQNTDTQYF; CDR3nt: TGTGCCAGCAGCTTGGACCAAAACACAGATACGCAGTATTTT
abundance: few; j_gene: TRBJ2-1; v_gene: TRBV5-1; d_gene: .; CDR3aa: CASSLIPRGYNEQFF; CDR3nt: TGCGCCAGCAGCTTAATACCCCGCGGGTACAATGAGCAGTTCTTC
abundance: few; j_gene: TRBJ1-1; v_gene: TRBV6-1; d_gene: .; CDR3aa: CASSRMKQGGLNEAFF; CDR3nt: TGTGCCAGCAGCCGCATGAAGCAGGGAGGGTTGAATGAAGCTTTCTTT
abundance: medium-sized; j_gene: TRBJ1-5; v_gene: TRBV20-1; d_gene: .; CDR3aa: CSAPGDTPNQPQHF; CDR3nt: TGCAGTGCTCCCGGGGACACGCCTAATCAGCCCCAGCATTTT
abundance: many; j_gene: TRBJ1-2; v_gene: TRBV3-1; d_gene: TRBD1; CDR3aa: CASSQDPGQGTYTF; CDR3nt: TGTGCCAGCAGCCAAGATCCCGGACAGGGGACTTACACCTTC
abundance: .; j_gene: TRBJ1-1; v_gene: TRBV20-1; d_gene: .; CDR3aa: CSARDLSEEAFF; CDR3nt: TGCAGTGCTAGAGATTTGTCGGAAGAAGCTTTCTTT